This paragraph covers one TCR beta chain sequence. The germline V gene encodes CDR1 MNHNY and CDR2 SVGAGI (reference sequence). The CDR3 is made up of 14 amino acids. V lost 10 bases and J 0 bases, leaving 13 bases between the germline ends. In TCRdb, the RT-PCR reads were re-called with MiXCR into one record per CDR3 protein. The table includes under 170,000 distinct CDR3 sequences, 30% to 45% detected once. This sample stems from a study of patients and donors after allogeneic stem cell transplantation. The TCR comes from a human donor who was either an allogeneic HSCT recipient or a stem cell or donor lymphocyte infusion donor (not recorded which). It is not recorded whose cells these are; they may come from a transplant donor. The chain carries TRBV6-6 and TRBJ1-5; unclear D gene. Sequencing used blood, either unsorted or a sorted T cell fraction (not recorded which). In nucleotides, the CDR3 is TGTGCCACCGCACAGCTATATAGCAATCAGCCCCAGCATTTT. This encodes CATAQLYSNQPQHF.